This T cell receptor (beta chain) was sequenced for a study of T cell responses to AZD1222 COVID-19 vaccine. V lost 1 base and J 6 bases, leaving 19 bases between the germline ends. The CDR3 spans 16 residues. From germline, CDR1 is KGHSH and CDR2 LQKENI. The protocol was immunoSEQ multiplex PCR, while the TCRdb copy is restricted to in-frame clones and leaves out a portion. The data show about 170,000 clones, with over 85% seen just once and less than 3% held by the top ten. The chain joins TRBV18 to TRBJ2-7, with a tentative D call TRBD2 (5 bases). Sequenced here: peripheral blood, sampled on day 0 of AZD1222 vaccination. This sequence originates from an adult in good health. CDR3 loop: CASSPQHRGQNSEQYF. The CDR3 bases are TGTGCCAGCTCACCACAACACCGGGGTCAGAACTCCGAGCAGTACTTC.